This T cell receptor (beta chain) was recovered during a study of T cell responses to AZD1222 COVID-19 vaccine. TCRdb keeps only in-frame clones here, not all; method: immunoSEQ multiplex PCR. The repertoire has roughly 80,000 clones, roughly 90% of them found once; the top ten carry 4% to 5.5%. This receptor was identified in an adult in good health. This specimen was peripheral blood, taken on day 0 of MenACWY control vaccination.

The CDR3 bases are TGTGCCAGCAGTTTATGGGGACTAGCGGGGGGGCCAGTGACCCAGTACTTC. This gives the protein CASSLWGLAGGPVTQYF. V usage is TRBV28 and J usage is TRBJ2-5, with 16 bases aligning to TRBD2. V was clipped by 0 bases and J by 7 bases; unmatched bases: 5. CDR3 length: 17 amino acids. Germline loops: CDR1 MDHEN, CDR2 SYDVKM.